This T cell receptor (beta chain) was recorded in a study of monozygotic twins with inflammatory bowel disease. General study findings and limits: Lower TCRbeta diversity (inverse Simpson) was seen in IBD patients than in healthy co-twins. Possibly because of limited power, concordant and discordant twins showed no difference in repertoire similarity.

The CDR3 length is 14 residues. Germline V gene sequence: CDR1 DFQATT, CDR2 SNEGSKA (reference sequence). In regard to this clonotype: Antigen: not known.

UMIs that had a 6-nucleotide sample barcode were put in using template switching. PCR of TCRalpha and TCRbeta cDNA was nested, with two rounds of around 16 and 10 cycles. No DNA is given; TCRdb re-called the 5' RACE reads and lists each CDR3 protein once. Its listing shows 95,000 to 110,000 distinct CDR3 sequences. This chain uses TRBV20-1 with TRBJ1-1; TCRdb returns TRBD1, unconfirmable since there is no DNA. This receptor was identified in a human donor with ulcerative colitis or Crohn's disease, or a healthy co-twin of an affected twin (not recorded which). Sample: blood. The CDR3: CSARRMGTNTEAFF.